The T cell receptor (beta chain) under discussion was sequenced for a study of blood T cell repertoires in COVID-19. Study at large: From T cells, B-cell-depleted T cells, or PBMCs came the material, which was cDNA or gDNA.

From germline, CDR1 is SGHDT and CDR2 YYEEEE. J gave up 11 bases and V 4 bases, and 9 bases lay outside the gene matches. There are 12 residues in the CDR3. Everyone who took part was roughly 18 to 89 years old, and they came from over 20 US areas. Membership in each cohort depended on participant-reported clinical history. Cohort 3 donors were reported recovered after two negative PCRs, clearance, or symptom resolution. Some clones are missing from TCRdb's copy, which holds only in-frame ones; the method was immunoSEQ multiplex PCR. Of roughly 180,000 clones in the sample, roughly 84% were seen once.

The source material was PBMCs or T cells enriched from blood (not recorded which). The genes are TRBV5-6 and TRBJ2-7; 7 positions agree with TRBD2. This sequence was found in a man aged 55 to 70 who had recovered from COVID-19. The CDR3: CASSPGLDMEYF. The CDR3 DNA reads as TGTGCCAGCAGCCCCGGACTAGACATGGAGTACTTC.